This T cell receptor beta chain emerged from a study of vaccination effects on CD4 cells after COVID-19. Study details: The median interval between the second dose and post-vaccine sampling was 72 days.

The culture ran for roughly ten days before CD4+ T cells were isolated. Each participant received a vaccine that was either BNT162b2 or mRNA-1273, given as two doses. Cultures received IL-2 medium that replaced half the medium on days 3 and 7. In the case of this clone: The antigen remains undetermined.

Produced via immunoSEQ multiplex PCR; TCRdb's table is partial and in-frame only. The top ten hold 2% to 3% of the sample, which has just under 75,000 clones, nearly 75% seen once. This receptor was obtained from a human donor who received a COVID-19 vaccine. The specimen was CD4+ T cells from PBMCs cultured without peptide, collected after COVID-19 vaccination.

The DNA of the CDR3 is TGTGCCACCAGTGGATCTAGCGGGGGTACTGAGACCCAGTACTTC. Residues: CATSGSSGGTETQYF. The V call is TRBV24-1, the J call TRBJ2-5; 10 nucleotides match TRBD2. Trimming took 5 bases from V and 5 from J; bases not matched to a gene: 7. Germline lookup yields CDR1 KGHDR and CDR2 SFDVKD. This CDR3 has 15 residues.